The 24 T cell receptor beta chains below were found in one sample sequenced in a study of cytomegalovirus exposure and HLA in healthy donors. With 60 Vbeta and 13 Jbeta primers, the PCR was carried out. Using immunoSEQ multiplex PCR, the repertoire was profiled, and TCRdb retains in-frame clones only, with some absent. The data show 150,000 or so clones, 60% to 80% seen once. Sequenced input: PBMCs. The receptors here all came from a man in his thirties or forties in good health and CMV-seropositive.

This chain uses TRBV10-3 with TRBJ2-7, with TRBD1 identical over 8 bases. The ends lost 11 bases at V and 2 bases at J; junction bases unmatched: 17. Germline V gene data show CDR1 as ENHRY and CDR2 as SYGVKD. The CDR3 totals 16 residues. Here the CDR3 DNA reads TGTGCCTCTCGAGCGCGATTGACAGGGGCGCCCTACGAGCAGTACTTC. Protein: CASRARLTGAPYEQYF.

This clone turned up a few times. The CDR3 DNA sequence: TGTGCCAGCAGCCCGCTTGACGGGGGTCTGTTATACACCTTC. This translates into CASSPLDGGLLYTF. The chain couples TRBV7-9 to TRBJ1-2; D is perhaps TRBD1 (5 bases). This CDR3 spans 14 amino acids. V was trimmed by 5 bases and J by 11 bases, leaving 21 bases between them. Germline values: CDR1 SEHNR, CDR2 FQNEAQ (reference sequence).

The chain joins TRBV29-1 to TRBJ2-7, with 8 bases that match TRBD2. Germline CDR1 reads SQVTM; CDR2 reads ANQGSEA. The CDR3 runs to 15 residues. The V and J ends lost 4 bases and 5 bases, in that order; junction bases with no gene match: 13. The CDR3 DNA reads as TGCAGCGTTGCGCTCCCCAGCGGGAGTAGAAACGAGCAGTACTTC. It translates to CSVALPSGSRNEQYF.

This sequence joins TRBV6-1 and TRBJ1-1, with a tentative D call TRBD1 (5 bases). Looked up from germline, CDR1 is MNHNS and CDR2 is SASEGT. V was trimmed by 2 bases and J by 4 bases, leaving 14 bases between them. CDR3 length: 15 amino acids. The CDR3 loop reads CASSEFGGGGTEAFF. CDR3 bases: TGTGCCAGCAGTGAATTTGGGGGGGGAGGCACTGAAGCTTTCTTT.

Only one count was recorded for this clone. This sequence joins TRBV6-6 and TRBJ2-3; D remains unclear. V shed 9 bases and J shed 4 bases, with 11 bases lying between them. Germline V gene sequence: CDR1 MNHNY, CDR2 SVGAGI (reference sequence). The CDR3 contains 12 residues. CDR3 bases: TGTGCCAGTACACAACAGTCAGATACGCAGTATTTT. It encodes CASTQQSDTQYF.

The chain links TRBV5-4 to TRBJ1-2; 11 bases are a match to TRBD1. Germline CDR1 and CDR2: SGHNT and YYREEE (reference sequence). Losses at the gene ends were 0 bases for V and 7 bases for J; bases not matched to a gene: 5. CDR3 length: 15 residues. The CDR3 is CASSLAGTGGFGYTF. CDR3 sequence (DNA): TGTGCCAGCAGCTTGGCCGGGACAGGGGGTTTTGGCTACACCTTC.

V is TRBV11-2 and J is TRBJ2-3; a weak D match, TRBD1 (7 bases). The V and J ends lost 5 bases and 5 bases respectively, with 17 bases between them. The CDR3 totals 15 residues. Germline lookup yields CDR1 SGHAT and CDR2 FQNNGV. This CDR3 reads CASSLTEGAGDTQYF. The CDR3 nucleotides are TGTGCCAGCAGCCTGACGGAGGGGGCAGGAGATACGCAGTATTTT.

V is TRBV6-1 and J is TRBJ1-2, with D unclear. Germline V gives CDR1 MNHNS, CDR2 SASEGT. The V end was cut by 11 bases, the J end by 0 bases, with 13 bases between. The CDR3 is 13 residues long. This CDR3 reads CAVRESTNYGYTF. As DNA, the CDR3 is TGTGCCGTAAGAGAGTCGACTAACTATGGCTACACCTTC.

This chain uses TRBV7-2 with TRBJ2-7, with TRBD2 identical over 11 bases. J gave up 4 bases and V 6 bases, and 5 bases lay outside the gene matches. This CDR3 is 14 amino acids long. From germline, CDR1 is SGHTA and CDR2 FQGNSA. The CDR3 DNA sequence: TGTGCCAGCAGAACTACTAGCGGGAGTTACGAGCAGTACTTC. The encoded protein is CASRTTSGSYEQYF.

This clone has more than one count but fewer than ten. The rearrangement links TRBV6-1 to TRBJ2-7, with no clear D. Germline CDR1 MNHNS, CDR2 SASEGT. V was clipped by 6 bases and J by 5 bases, with 8 bases between them. CDR3 length: 11 amino acids. The chain's CDR3 is CASRASDEQYF. The CDR3 DNA follows: TGTGCCAGCAGGGCAAGCGACGAGCAGTACTTC.

The CDR3 DNA follows: TGTGCCACCAGCAGCAGGGGTCAGCAAGAGACCCAGTACTTC. Protein: CATSSRGQQETQYF. The chain combines TRBV15 with TRBJ2-5, with D possibly TRBD1 on 6 matching bases. The CDR3 is 14 amino acids. Germline V gene lookup returns CDR1 LNHNV and CDR2 YYDKDF (reference sequence). Between the trimmed V and J ends, which lost 3 bases and 2 bases, there was a span of 10 bases.

This clone has a handful of counts. The genes are TRBV30 and TRBJ1-1; TRBD1 might be the D (5 bases). Trimming removed 3 bases at V and 0 bases at J, with 11 bases between. The CDR3 contains 14 residues. CDR1 is GTSNPN, CDR2 SVGIG, per germline (reference sequence). CDR3 nucleotide sequence: TGTGCCTGGAGCAAAGGGGCGGTGAACACTGAAGCTTTCTTT. Translation gives CAWSKGAVNTEAFF.

The gene calls are TRBV2 and TRBJ2-3; D unresolved. V was trimmed by 3 bases and J by 0 bases, leaving 7 bases between them. The CDR3 spans 14 residues. CDR1 and CDR2 from the germline V gene are SNHLY and FYNNEI. The CDR3 nucleotides read TGTGCCAGCAGTGATAACATTAGCACAGATACGCAGTATTTT. Amino acids: CASSDNISTDTQYF.

The chain is built from TRBV19 and TRBJ2-1; 11 nucleotides line up with TRBD2. The CDR3 loop spans 16 amino acids. V was pared by 2 bases and J by 7 bases, with 7 bases of the junction left unmatched. Germline lookup yields CDR1 LNHDA and CDR2 SQIVND (reference sequence). The CDR3: CASSIIAGGEGNEQFF. In DNA form, the CDR3 reads TGTGCCAGTAGTATAATAGCGGGAGGGGAAGGGAATGAGCAGTTCTTC.

The chain has TRBV7-3 and TRBJ1-6; tentative D call: TRBD1 (6 bases). This CDR3 region has 14 residues. Germline lookup yields CDR1 SGHTA and CDR2 FQGTGA. V lost 4 bases and J lost 6, with 10 bases in between. CDR3 DNA sequence: TGTGCCAGCAGCTCCCGCAGGGGTAATTCACCCCTCCACTTT. This sequence encodes CASSSRRGNSPLHF.

V usage is TRBV6-4 and J usage is TRBJ2-1; possible D gene TRBD1, 6 bases. This CDR3 contains 13 residues. The V and J ends lost 4 bases and 11 bases respectively, with 15 bases between them. Germline V gene sequence: CDR1 MRHNA, CDR2 SNTAGT. The CDR3 region is CASSVDPTGQQFF. CDR3 coding DNA: TGTGCCAGCAGTGTCGACCCTACAGGGCAGCAGTTCTTC.

The chain has TRBV28 and TRBJ1-3, with D possibly matching TRBD1 (6 bases). The CDR3 covers 16 residues. The germline gives CDR1 MDHEN, CDR2 SYDVKM. V gave up 4 bases and J gave up 2 bases, with 15 bases separating them. The chain's CDR3 is CASSSHRAYTGNTIYF. CDR3 bases: TGTGCCAGCAGTTCTCACAGGGCTTATACTGGAAACACCATATATTTT.

This clone was observed a single time. The V gene is TRBV6-5, the J gene TRBJ2-1; 9 bases are a match to TRBD2. J lost 15 bases, V lost 5 bases, and 8 bases had no gene match. Germline values: CDR1 MNHEY, CDR2 SVGAGI. The CDR3 extends over 12 amino acids. CDR3 sequence: CASSAPGTSLFF. In DNA, the CDR3 is TGTGCCAGCAGTGCCCCCGGGACTAGCCTGTTCTTC.

J is TRBJ2-7 and V is TRBV4-1; 10 nucleotides match TRBD1. The J segment lost 2 bases and the V segment lost 1 base, leaving 2 bases of the junction unmatched. Germline V gene lookup returns CDR1 MGHRA and CDR2 YSYEKL. CDR3 length: 15 residues. The DNA for the CDR3 is TGCGCCAGCAGCCAAGGAGACAGGGGGCCCTACGAGCAGTACTTC. Translation gives CASSQGDRGPYEQYF.

The rearrangement links TRBV28 to TRBJ2-5; a possible D gene is TRBD2 (6 bases). The DNA matches TRBJ2-7 better at its end, which makes the J call doubtful. The CDR3 is made up of 15 amino acids. Germline CDR1 is MDHEN and CDR2 is SYDVKM. The CDR3 reads CASSLRAGSSYEQYF. The CDR3 DNA reads TGTGCCAGCAGTTTAAGGGCGGGAAGCTCCTACGAGCAGTACTTC.

The chain couples TRBV28 to TRBJ2-1; no clear D. V lost 6 bases and J 4 bases, leaving 10 bases between the germline ends. Germline CDR1 reads MDHEN; CDR2 reads SYDVKM. The length of the CDR3 is 13 residues. The CDR3 bases are TGTGCCAGCAGACCCCCTAGGTACAATGAGCAGTTCTTC. Its translation is CASRPPRYNEQFF. The entire variable domain, with the rest obtained from reference TRBV28 and TRBJ2-1, is as follows: DVKVTQSSRYLVKRTGEKVFLECVQDMDHENMFWYRQDPGLGLRLIYFSYDVKMKEKGDIPEGYSVSREKKERFSLILESASTNQTSMYLCASRPPRYNEQFFGPGTRLTVL.

This chain links TRBV28 with TRBJ1-5, with D uncertain. With 6 bases removed from V and 9 bases from J, the gap between germline ends came to 18 bases. This CDR3 is 14 amino acids long. Germline V lookup: CDR1 MDHEN, CDR2 SYDVKM. CDR3: CASSPQQVHGPQHF. Here the CDR3 DNA reads TGTGCCAGCAGCCCCCAGCAGGTTCATGGGCCCCAGCATTTT. Using reference TRBV28 and TRBJ1-5 for the parts outside the CDR3, the full variable domain is DVKVTQSSRYLVKRTGEKVFLECVQDMDHENMFWYRQDPGLGLRLIYFSYDVKMKEKGDIPEGYSVSREKKERFSLILESASTNQTSMYLCASSPQQVHGPQHFGDGTRLSIL.

This clone was seen only a few times. The gene calls are TRBV11-2 and TRBJ2-1, with 7 bases that match TRBD1. The CDR3 extends over 15 amino acids. Trimming cost V 6 bases and J 4 bases; bases outside gene matches: 9. Germline CDR1 SGHAT, CDR2 FQNNGV. CDR3 DNA sequence: TGTGCCAGCAGTTGGGACAGCTCCCTATACAATGAGCAGTTCTTC. The encoded protein is CASSWDSSLYNEQFF.

The J gene is TRBJ1-1, the V gene TRBV16; D is possibly TRBD1 (5 bases). The CDR3 extends over 13 amino acids. V was clipped by 2 bases and J by 1 base, with 5 bases between them. CDR1 is KGHSY, CDR2 FQNENV, per germline. The CDR3 reads CASSQDRNTEAFF. The DNA for the CDR3 is TGTGCCAGCAGCCAAGACAGGAACACTGAAGCTTTCTTT.